This entry is about one T cell receptor beta chain. Its antigen is not yet known. No much larger clonotype is one base removed from it; base qualities were not supplied. The library was prepared using PCR. At the Johns Hopkins FTIC core, DNA from the cultured CD4+ T cells underwent TCR sequencing with the Oncomine TCR Beta short-read assay. The QIAamp micro DNA kit was used to extract genomic DNA from the cultured CD4+ T cells. Oncomine TCR Beta libraries from cultured CD4+ T cells were pooled using unique dual indexes and sequenced on an Illumina iSeq 100. Under the source paper's analysis protocol: Non-productive sequences were filtered out, and CDR3s that did not start with C, did not end with F or W, or were shorter than 7 amino acids were discarded. Antigen-specific clonotypes were identified using the MANAFEST web application through comparison of peptide-stimulated wells with reference and other culture wells. For a clone to be called positive, the clone needed an FDR below 0.05, an odds ratio above 5, and a productive frequency above 0.1% in at least two of three replicate wells. Cross-reactive clonotypes were defined as significantly expanded in both SARS-CoV-2 spike wells and at least one common cold coronavirus spike condition. Using R version 3.6.1, CDR3 homology was evaluated through Levenshtein distances (stringdist) along with unrooted phylogenetic trees (ape). TCRdb reworked the public reads: Q25 trimming with fastp, MiXCR clone assembly, productive beta chains retained. Duplicate CDR3 protein sequences are folded into a single record with the most common DNA and genes. The V and J calls follow TCRdb's processing rather than the paper's. This sample gives about 11,000 distinct CDR3 sequences in total; over 65% of them show up just once. The biggest ten clones account for roughly 13% of the sample.

The data stem from a study of vaccination and CD4 T cells after COVID-19 (dated by TCRdb to about 2022). About the investigation overall: Every convalescent patient had a positive nasal swab PCR test for SARS-CoV-2, with mild disease in nine patients and severe disease in one. The convalescent cohort included six males and four females, with two Hispanic individuals, seven Caucasians, two Asians and one multiracial person. Participants got two doses of the Pfizer-BioNTech BNT162b2 vaccine (n=8) or two doses of the Moderna mRNA-1273 vaccine (n=2). Post-COVID blood samples were collected from convalescent patients a median of roughly 100 days after diagnosis, with a range of about 30 to 161 days. Post-vaccine blood samples were obtained a median of about 70 days after the second vaccine dose, with a range of roughly 12 to 250 days. For stimulating the cultures, overlapping spike peptide pools were used, derived from SARS-CoV-2 as well as from the common cold coronaviruses HCoV-NL63, HCoV-OC43 and HCoV-229E. As controls, cultures received a CEFX viral epitope pool (the positive control), an HIV-1 Nef peptide pool (the negative control), or no peptide at all. In 10 COVID-19 convalescent patients and a handful of infection-naive healthy vaccine recipients, researchers compared the spike-specific CD4+ TCR repertoire from before mRNA vaccination with the repertoire from after. The research as a whole found: The median count of SARS-CoV-2-reactive clonotypes went up from approximately 22 after infection to about 40 after vaccination, although the change was not significant. In convalescent patients, a median around 89% of post-vaccine SARS-CoV-2-reactive clones were detected only after vaccination, suggesting vaccine-specific priming. In convalescent patients, nearly all vaccine-specific clones (304 of 307) were found to be mono-reactive for SARS-CoV-2 spike rather than cross-reactive with common cold coronaviruses. Only a relatively small number of convalescent patients were included in the study, and early timepoints following natural infection were not analyzed.

The CDR3 has 15 amino acids, counting the end cysteine and phenylalanine. The sequence is cut down to CDR3 DNA, 45 bases in frame from base 1. The V end gives up 3 bases and the J end 6 bases, leaving 11 bases in the junction not matched to a gene. The germline V gene (reference sequence) sets CDR1 to SEHNR and CDR2 to FQNEAQ. This specimen's treatment or condition label, interpreted: approximately 11-day PBMC culture with coronavirus spike peptide pools or control peptides (ViraFEST assay). The ViraFEST assay was used in the study, in which antigen-specific T cells were expanded with peptide pools and expanded clonotypes were subsequently identified by TCR sequencing. The positive SARS-CoV-2 PCR tests of the convalescent patients were dated from March to December 2020, before the Alpha, Beta and Delta variants emerged in the United States. Fewer than 2.5 million PBMCs per well were cultured in IMDM with about 5% human AB serum and approximately 9.1 IU/ml IL-2, plus 10 ug/ml peptide pools. On days 3 and 7, half of the culture medium was replaced with fresh IL-2-containing medium. Once the cells had been in culture for about 10 days, the EasySep CD4+ T cell isolation kit was used to isolate CD4+ T cells by negative selection. Ficoll-Paque Plus gradient centrifugation was used to isolate PBMCs from whole blood, and the isolated PBMCs were then either used fresh or cryopreserved at -140C. Each culture condition was generally run in triplicate wells.

Sequencing input: CD4+ T cells from blood, cultured in vitro. The chain links TRBV7-9 with TRBJ2-7, and 7 junctional nucleotides match TRBD1. The TCR sequence derives from a human donor who had recovered from COVID-19. The DNA sequence is as follows: TGTGCCAGCAGCTTGATACAGGGGATTGTCGCCGAGCAGTACTTC. Its translation is CASSLIQGIVAEQYF.